This TCR beta chain was recovered during a study of Graves' ophthalmopathy and Graves' hyperthyroidism. No donor had other autoimmune disease, uncontrolled infection, pregnancy or lactation. Germline V lookup: CDR1 DFQATT, CDR2 SNEGSKA (reference sequence). J lost 0 bases, V lost 6 bases, and 6 bases had no gene match. CDR3 size: 16 residues. TCR beta CDR3 amplification used RNA transcripts. First-round RT-PCR employed HTBI primers, with a second-round multiplex PCR after it. One entry per CDR3 protein results from TCRdb running MiXCR on the multiplex PCR reads. The table lists some 1.1 million distinct CDR3 sequences, about 36% of them singletons. Of note for this clonotype: Its cognate antigen is unknown.

Broader study findings: Classification of ophthalmopathy versus stable hyperthyroidism by a 13-signature model yielded 85% to 90% sensitivity and around 77% specificity.

The receptor's source is an adult man with Graves' hyperthyroidism. The chain links TRBV20-1 to TRBJ2-6; 9 bases agree with TRBD2. The sample was peripheral blood or thyroid tissue (not recorded which). CDR3 bases: TGCAGTGCAACACTAGCGGGCATCTCTGGGGCCAACGTCCTGACTTTC. Residues: CSATLAGISGANVLTF.